The T cell receptor beta chain described here comes from a study of CD8+ T cells in alopecia areata. Looking at the study overall: A regimen of oral tofacitinib, 5 to 10 mg twice daily, was given to treated patients.

RNA, once extracted, was reverse transcribed into cDNA for use as the sequencing template. Data came from immunoSEQ multiplex PCR; TCRdb stores just in-frame clones and leaves some out. The sample holds about 120,000 clones; about 50% are singletons and the top ten take roughly 0.5%. The study's findings and limits: With tofacitinib ongoing, many expanded lesional clones persisted in both scalp and blood. Within the top 100, expanded CD8+ clones significantly decreased with tofacitinib, as did scalp clonality.

As for this clone: Antigen unknown.

Treatment denoted: oral pan-JAK inhibitor, 5-10 mg twice daily. Lesional scalp punch biopsies and peripheral blood came from alopecia areata patients. Germline assignment: CDR1 SEHNR and CDR2 FQNEAQ (reference sequence). Trimming stripped 5 bases from V and 10 bases from J, with 20 bases between. This CDR3 contains 14 residues. The chain links TRBV7-9 to TRBJ1-2, with D maybe TRBD1 (5 bases). The clonotype originates from a human donor with alopecia areata. Sequenced material: CD4+ T cells sorted from blood, taken at week 4, from a patient treated with tofacitinib. The CDR3 region is CASSTAGQGFVYTF. The CDR3 DNA sequence: TGTGCCAGCAGCACAGCAGGGCAGGGATTCGTCTACACCTTC.